This T cell receptor (beta chain) is drawn from a study of T cells after yellow fever vaccination (dated by TCRdb to the late 2010s). In the study overall: The SMART-Seq v4 Ultra Low Input RNA kit was used to prepare libraries from fractions with low cell numbers. Blood samples were taken at several timepoints before and after primary and secondary immunization, and bulk PBMC replicates and cell subsets were isolated. Bulk TCR alpha and beta repertoires were sequenced longitudinally to track T-cell clones before and after primary and booster YFV17D yellow fever vaccination. The cohort comprised two healthy male donors, one aged 18 to 29 and one aged 30 to 39 years. The paper's findings and limits, for the study overall: FACS-sorted repertoires could contain abundant contaminating clonotypes from the bulk population, so computational filtering was required. After the booster, most of the clones that had expanded following primary vaccination were detected again (roughly 96% of CD4 and roughly nine tenths of CD8), which suggests that memory was broadly maintained. A small fraction of clonotypes appeared in both the CD4 and CD8 compartments, likely as a result of convergent recombination. Because only two donors were included in the study, the extent to which the findings can be generalized is limited. Compared with the primary T-cell response, the secondary T-cell response was faster but weaker, reaching its peak on day 5 rather than on day 15.

With regard to this clonotype: The clone's antigen remains unknown. Base-call qualities are not available, and no considerably larger clone is one nucleotide away.

Interpreted using the paper, the treatment or condition label stands for: live attenuated yellow fever vaccine strain. At each blood-draw timepoint, two biological replicates of bulk PBMCs were collected. A standard Ficoll-Paque protocol was used to isolate PBMCs from peripheral blood. TriZol was used to extract RNA from bulk PBMCs, CD4 and CD8 fractions, and dextramer-positive and dextramer-negative fractions. CDR1 SQVTM and CDR2 ANQGSEA are derived from the germline V gene. V is pared back by 4 bases and J by 5 bases, with 6 bases lying between the germline termini. The CDR3 numbers 11 residues from cysteine through phenylalanine. CDR3 DNA only is kept here, 33 bases in frame from base 1. Synthesis of TCR cDNA relied on 5'RACE template switching, a step that introduced a universal primer site along with unique molecular identifiers. Priming for cDNA synthesis came from both the TCR alpha and TCR beta constant segments. Library amplification involved two PCR steps, and the second step added sample barcodes and sequencing adapters. Sequencing of the libraries was done on either Illumina HiSeq 2500 (2x100 bp) or NovaSeq (2x150 bp). The study's own analysis went as follows. MIGEC handled demultiplexing of reads and collapsing into UMI consensus sequences, while MiXCR performed V(D)J alignment. Using edgeR on replicate PBMC samples, clonotypes were called vaccine-responding if FDR was below 0.01 and the log2 fold change was above 5 up to day 15. Each bulk clonotype was labeled CD4 or CD8 based on which sequenced repertoire, CD4 or CD8, contained the clonotype at higher abundance. TCRdb reprocessing: public reads trimmed at Q25 with fastp, clones called with MiXCR, in-frame beta chains kept. Rows with a matching CDR3 protein are joined into one entry that keeps the most common DNA and genes. Here the V and J calls rest on TCRdb's processing, not on the authors' analysis. The sample includes approximately 600,000 distinct CDR3 sequences, with approximately 13% observed a single time. Of the sample, just under 15% is held by the ten largest clones.

The sequences come from PBMCs, collected on the day of the yellow fever booster vaccination. The V gene is TRBV29-1 and the J gene is TRBJ2-1; confidence is insufficient to name the D gene. The clonotype originates from a man under 40 who received the YFV17D yellow fever vaccine. The DNA reads as follows: TGCAGCGTTGGAAGAAACAATGAGCAGTTCTTC. This yields the protein CSVGRNNEQFF.